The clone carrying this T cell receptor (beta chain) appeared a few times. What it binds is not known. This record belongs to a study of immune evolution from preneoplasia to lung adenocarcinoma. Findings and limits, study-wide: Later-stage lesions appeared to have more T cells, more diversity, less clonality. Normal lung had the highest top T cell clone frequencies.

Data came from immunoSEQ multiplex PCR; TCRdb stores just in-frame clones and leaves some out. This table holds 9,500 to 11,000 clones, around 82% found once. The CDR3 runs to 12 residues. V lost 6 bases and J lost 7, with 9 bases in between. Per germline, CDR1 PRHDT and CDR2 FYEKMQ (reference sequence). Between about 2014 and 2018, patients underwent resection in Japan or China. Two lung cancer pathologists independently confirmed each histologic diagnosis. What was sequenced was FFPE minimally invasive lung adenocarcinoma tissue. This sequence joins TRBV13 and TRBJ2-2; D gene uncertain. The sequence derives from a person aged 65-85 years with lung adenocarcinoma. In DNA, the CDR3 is TGTGCCAGCAGACAAGGCGGCGGGGAGCTGTTTTTT. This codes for CASRQGGGELFF.